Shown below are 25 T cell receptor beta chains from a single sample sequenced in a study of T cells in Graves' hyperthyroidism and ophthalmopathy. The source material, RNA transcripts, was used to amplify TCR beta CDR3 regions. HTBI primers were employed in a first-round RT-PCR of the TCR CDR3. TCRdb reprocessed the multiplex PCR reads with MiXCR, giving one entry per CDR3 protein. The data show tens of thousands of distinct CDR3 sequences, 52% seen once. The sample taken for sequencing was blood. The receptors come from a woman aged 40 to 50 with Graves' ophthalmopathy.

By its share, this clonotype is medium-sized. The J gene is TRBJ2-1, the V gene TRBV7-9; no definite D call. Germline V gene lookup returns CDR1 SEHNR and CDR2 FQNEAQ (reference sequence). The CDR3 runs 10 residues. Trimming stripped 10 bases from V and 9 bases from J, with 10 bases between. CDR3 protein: CATQISEQFF. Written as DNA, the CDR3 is TGTGCCACACAGATTAGTGAGCAGTTCTTC.

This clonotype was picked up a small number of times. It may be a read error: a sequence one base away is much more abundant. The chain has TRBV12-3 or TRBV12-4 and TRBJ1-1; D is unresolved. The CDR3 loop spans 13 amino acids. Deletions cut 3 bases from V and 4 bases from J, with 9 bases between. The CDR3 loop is CASSFKGCTEAFF. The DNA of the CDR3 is TGTGCCAGCAGTTTTAAGGGTTGCACTGAAGCTTTCTTT.

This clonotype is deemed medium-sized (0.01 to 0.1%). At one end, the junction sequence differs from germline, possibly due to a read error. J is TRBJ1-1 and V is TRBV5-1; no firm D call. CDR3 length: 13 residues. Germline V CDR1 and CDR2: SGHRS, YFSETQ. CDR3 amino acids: CASSLARNTEAFF. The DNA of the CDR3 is TGTGCCAGCAGCTTAGCTCGAAACACTGAAGCTTTCTTT.

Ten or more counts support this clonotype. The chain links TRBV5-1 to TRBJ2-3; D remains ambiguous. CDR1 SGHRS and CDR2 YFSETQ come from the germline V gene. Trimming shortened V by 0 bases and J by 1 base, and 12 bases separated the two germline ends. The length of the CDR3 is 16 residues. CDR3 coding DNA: TGCGCCAGCAGCTTGGCCGTCGCAACAGGCACAGATACGCAGTATTTT. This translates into CASSLAVATGTDTQYF. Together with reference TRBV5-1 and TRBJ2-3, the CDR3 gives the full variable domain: KAGVTQTPRYLIKTRGQQVTLSCSPISGHRSVSWYQQTPGQGLQFLFEYFSETQRNKGNFPGRFSGRQFSNSRSEMNVSTLELGDSALYLCASSLAVATGTDTQYFGPGTRLTVL.

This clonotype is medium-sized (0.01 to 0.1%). CDR3: CSAPPGTDTQYF. The DNA for the CDR3 is TGCAGTGCGCCCCCAGGCACAGATACGCAGTATTTT. V gene TRBV20-1 combines with J gene TRBJ2-3; D gene unclear. Germline CDR1 reads DFQATT; CDR2 reads SNEGSKA (reference sequence). V was pared by 6 bases and J by 1 base, with 8 bases between. The CDR3 extends over 12 amino acids.

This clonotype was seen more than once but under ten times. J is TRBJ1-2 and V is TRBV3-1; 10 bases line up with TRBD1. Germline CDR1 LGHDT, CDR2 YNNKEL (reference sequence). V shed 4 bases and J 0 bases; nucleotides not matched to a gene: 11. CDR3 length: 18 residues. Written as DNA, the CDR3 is TGTGCCAGCAGCCGGACATCCGGGACAGGGGCTTCTAACTATGGCTACACCTTC. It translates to CASSRTSGTGASNYGYTF.

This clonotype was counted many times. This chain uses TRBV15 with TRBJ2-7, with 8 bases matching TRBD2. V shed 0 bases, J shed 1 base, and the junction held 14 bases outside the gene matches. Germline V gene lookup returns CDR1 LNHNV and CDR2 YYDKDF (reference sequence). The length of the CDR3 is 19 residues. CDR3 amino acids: CATSRDGPYSGGPSYEQYF. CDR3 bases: TGTGCCACCAGCAGAGATGGGCCCTACTCGGGAGGGCCTTCCTACGAGCAGTACTTC.

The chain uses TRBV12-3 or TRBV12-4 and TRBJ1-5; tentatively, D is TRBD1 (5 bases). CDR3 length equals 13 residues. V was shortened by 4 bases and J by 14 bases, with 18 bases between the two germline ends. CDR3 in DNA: TGTGCCAGCAGTTCCAGGGCAGGAGCCTACGAGCATTTT. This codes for CASSSRAGAYEHF.

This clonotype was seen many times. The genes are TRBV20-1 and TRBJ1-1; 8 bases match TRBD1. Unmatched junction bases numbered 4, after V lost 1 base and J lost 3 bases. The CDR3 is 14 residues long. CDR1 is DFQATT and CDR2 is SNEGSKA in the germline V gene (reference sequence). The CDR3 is CSARGPGGYTEAFF. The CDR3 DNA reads TGCAGTGCTAGAGGCCCAGGGGGCTACACTGAAGCTTTCTTT.

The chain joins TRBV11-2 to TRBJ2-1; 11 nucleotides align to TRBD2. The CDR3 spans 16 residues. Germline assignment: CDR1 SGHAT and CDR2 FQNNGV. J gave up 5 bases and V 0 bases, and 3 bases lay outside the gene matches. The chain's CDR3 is CASSLDGLAGDNEQFF. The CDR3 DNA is TGTGCCAGCAGCTTAGATGGACTAGCGGGTGACAATGAGCAGTTCTTC.

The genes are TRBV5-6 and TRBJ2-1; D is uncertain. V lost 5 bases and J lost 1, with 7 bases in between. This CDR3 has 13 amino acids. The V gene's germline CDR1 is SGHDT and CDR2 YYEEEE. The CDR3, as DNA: TGTGCCAGCAGAATGAGGTCCTACAATGAGCAGTTCTTC. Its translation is CASRMRSYNEQFF.

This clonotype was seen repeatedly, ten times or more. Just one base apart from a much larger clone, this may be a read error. The CDR3 DNA reads TGTGCCAGCGGGGGGACTAGCGGGAGTATTTATGAGCAGTTCTTC. This encodes CASGGTSGSIYEQFF. The J gene is TRBJ2-1, the V gene TRBV7-2, with TRBD2 matching 14 bases. The trim removed 8 bases at V and 8 bases at J, leaving 8 bases unmatched. This CDR3 is built from 15 residues. Looked up from germline, CDR1 is SGHTA and CDR2 is FQGNSA.

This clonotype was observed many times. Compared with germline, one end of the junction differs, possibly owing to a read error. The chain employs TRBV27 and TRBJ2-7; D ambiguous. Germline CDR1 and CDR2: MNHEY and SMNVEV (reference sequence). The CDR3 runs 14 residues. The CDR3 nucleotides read TGTGCCAGCAGTAAACCCCAAACCTCCGACGAGCAGTACTTC. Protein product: CASSKPQTSDEQYF.

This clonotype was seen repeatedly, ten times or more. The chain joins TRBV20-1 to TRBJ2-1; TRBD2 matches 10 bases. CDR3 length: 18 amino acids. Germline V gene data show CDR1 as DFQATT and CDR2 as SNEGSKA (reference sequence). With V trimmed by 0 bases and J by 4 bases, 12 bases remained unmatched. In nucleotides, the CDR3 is TGCAGTGCTAGAGATTTTAGGCTAGCGGGAGTTAAGTACAATGAGCAGTTCTTC. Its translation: CSARDFRLAGVKYNEQFF.

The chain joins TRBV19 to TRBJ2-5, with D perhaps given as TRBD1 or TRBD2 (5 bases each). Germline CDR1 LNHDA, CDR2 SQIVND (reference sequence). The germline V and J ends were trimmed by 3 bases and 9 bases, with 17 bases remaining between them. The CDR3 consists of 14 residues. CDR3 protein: CASSIGGWDQPQYF. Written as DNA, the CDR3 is TGTGCCAGTAGTATTGGGGGTTGGGACCAGCCCCAGTACTTC.

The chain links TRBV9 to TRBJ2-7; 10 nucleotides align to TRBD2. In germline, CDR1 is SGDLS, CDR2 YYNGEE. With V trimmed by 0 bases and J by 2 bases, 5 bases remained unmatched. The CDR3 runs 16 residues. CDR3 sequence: CASSVEGTSVAYEQYF. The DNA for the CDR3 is TGTGCCAGCAGCGTAGAGGGGACTAGCGTGGCCTACGAGCAGTACTTC.

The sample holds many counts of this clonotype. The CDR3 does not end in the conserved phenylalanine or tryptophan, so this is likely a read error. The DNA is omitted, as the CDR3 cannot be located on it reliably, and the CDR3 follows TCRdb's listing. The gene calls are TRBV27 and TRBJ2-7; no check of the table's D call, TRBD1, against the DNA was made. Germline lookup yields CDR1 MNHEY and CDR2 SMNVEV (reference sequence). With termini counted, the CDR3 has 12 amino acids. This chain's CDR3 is CASSSTLRAHVL.

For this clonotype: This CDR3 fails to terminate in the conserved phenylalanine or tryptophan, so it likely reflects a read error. The CDR3 here is CASSRLTGGEQYL. The CDR3 coding sequence is TGTGCCAGCAGCCGACTAACAGGGGGCGAGCAGTACCTC. The gene calls are TRBV4-2 and TRBJ2-7; TRBD1 agrees at 8 bases. Germline V CDR1 and CDR2: LGHNA, YNFKEQ. This CDR3 is built from 13 residues. Trimming cost V 4 bases and J 6 bases; bases outside gene matches: 5.

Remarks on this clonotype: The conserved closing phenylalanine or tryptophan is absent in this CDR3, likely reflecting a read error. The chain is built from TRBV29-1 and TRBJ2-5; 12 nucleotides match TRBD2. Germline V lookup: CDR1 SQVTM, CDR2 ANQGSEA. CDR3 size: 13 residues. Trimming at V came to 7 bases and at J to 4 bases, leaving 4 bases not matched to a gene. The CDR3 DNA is TGCAGCGGCGGACTAGCGGGGAGAGAGACCCAGTACCTC. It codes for CSGGLAGRETQYL.

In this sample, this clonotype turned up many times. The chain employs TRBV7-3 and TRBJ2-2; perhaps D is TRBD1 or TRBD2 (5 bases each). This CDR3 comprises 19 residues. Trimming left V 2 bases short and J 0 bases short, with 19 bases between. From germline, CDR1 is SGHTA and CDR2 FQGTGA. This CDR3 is CASSLSLGVGPSNTGELFF. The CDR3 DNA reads TGTGCCAGCAGCTTATCTTTGGGGGTAGGACCCTCGAACACCGGGGAGCTGTTTTTT.

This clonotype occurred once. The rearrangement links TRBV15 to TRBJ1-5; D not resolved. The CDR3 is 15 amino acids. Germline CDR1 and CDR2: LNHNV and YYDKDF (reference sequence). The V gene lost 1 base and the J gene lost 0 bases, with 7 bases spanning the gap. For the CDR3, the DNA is TGTGCCACCAGCAGAGGGTCGATTAGCAATCAGCCCCAGCATTTT. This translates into CATSRGSISNQPQHF. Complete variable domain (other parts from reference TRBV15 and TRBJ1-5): DAMVIQNPRYQVTQFGKPVTLSCSQTLNHNVMYWYQQKSSQAPKLLFHYYDKDFNNEADTPDNFQSRRPNTSFCFLDIRSPGLGDTAMYLCATSRGSISNQPQHFGDGTRLSIL.

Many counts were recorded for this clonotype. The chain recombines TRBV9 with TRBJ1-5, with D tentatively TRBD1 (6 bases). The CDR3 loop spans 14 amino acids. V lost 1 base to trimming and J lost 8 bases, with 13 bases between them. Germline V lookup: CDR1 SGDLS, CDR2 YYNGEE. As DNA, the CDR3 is TGTGCCAGCAGCGTACGAGGGGGTCGGGAGCCCCAGCATTTT. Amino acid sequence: CASSVRGGREPQHF.

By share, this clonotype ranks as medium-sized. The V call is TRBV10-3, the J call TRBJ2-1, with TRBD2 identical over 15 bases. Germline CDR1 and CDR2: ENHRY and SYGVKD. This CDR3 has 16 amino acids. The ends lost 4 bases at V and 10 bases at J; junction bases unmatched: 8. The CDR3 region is CAISAGTSGGRGEQFF. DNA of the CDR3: TGTGCCATCAGTGCCGGGACTAGCGGGGGGAGAGGCGAGCAGTTCTTC.

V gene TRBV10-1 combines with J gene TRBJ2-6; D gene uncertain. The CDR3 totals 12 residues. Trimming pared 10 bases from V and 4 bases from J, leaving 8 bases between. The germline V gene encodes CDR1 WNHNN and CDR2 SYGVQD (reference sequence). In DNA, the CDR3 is TGCGCCACCTCTCAGGGGGCCAACGTCCTGACTTTC. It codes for CATSQGANVLTF.

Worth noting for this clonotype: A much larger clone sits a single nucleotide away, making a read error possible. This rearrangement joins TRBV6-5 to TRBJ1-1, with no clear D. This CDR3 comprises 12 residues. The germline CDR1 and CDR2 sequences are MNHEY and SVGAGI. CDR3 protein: CAGSPPTGEACF. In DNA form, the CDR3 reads TGTGCCGGCAGTCCCCCGACGGGTGAAGCTTGCTTT.